The clone carrying this T cell receptor (beta chain) was counted many times. Germline is not matched at one junction end, which may reflect a read error. From the reads, TCRdb called clonotypes with MiXCR, one entry per CDR3 protein. The sample holds around 630,000 distinct CDR3 sequences, 24% seen once. The data were obtained in a study of T cell repertoires in cytomegalovirus infection. Study information: Signatures in public TCR beta sequences pointed to both CMV infection and matching HLA type.

Germline assignment: CDR1 MGHRA and CDR2 YSYEKL. The CDR3 consists of 12 residues. V gene TRBV4-1 combines with J gene TRBJ2-2; D gene unclear. The sequence came from a human donor in good health (CMV status not recorded). Some clones in this sample may be carry-over from other donors' samples. The sequencing sample was made of CD8+ T cells from PBMCs. The DNA for the CDR3 is TGTGCCAGCAGCCGTTCGGACGGGGAGCTGTTTTTT. Its protein is CASSRSDGELFF.